A selection of T cell receptor beta chains follows, all from one sample in a study of shared clonotypes between healthy human individuals. TCRdb keeps only in-frame clones here, not all; method: immunoSEQ multiplex PCR. The data hold some 2.1 million clones, with 95% observed a single time. The sample was naive CD4+ T cells sorted from blood. The receptors derive from a man aged 18 to 30 in good health. Each CDR3 is given with its conserved first and last residue. The D gene is left open where the match is weak. Clone size appears in some rows only: once, few, many, or a class for an expanded clone.

TRBJ2-7 | - | TRBD1 | TRBV6-5 | CASSYRWTGSYEQYF | TGTGCCAGCAGTTATAGATGGACAGGTTCATACGAGCAGTACTTC
TRBJ2-5 | - | TRBD2 | TRBV9 | CASSVSGGPLLETQYF | TGTGCCAGCAGCGTATCGGGAGGGCCATTACTAGAGACCCAGTACTTC
TRBJ1-4 | - | - | TRBV7-2 | CASSFTVGEKLFF | TGTGCCAGCAGCTTTACAGTCGGGGAAAAACTGTTTTTT
TRBJ2-3 | - | TRBD2 | TRBV7-9 | CASSLAAGGPPDTQYF | TGTGCCAGCAGCTTAGCAGCGGGGGGGCCTCCAGATACGCAGTATTTT
TRBJ1-1 | - | - | TRBV11-3 | CASSLEGGTEAFF | TGTGCCAGCAGCTTGGAGGGGGGCACTGAAGCTTTCTTT
TRBJ1-2 | - | - | TRBV18 | CASSPRVLEGHYGYTF | TGTGCCAGCTCACCACGGGTTTTGGAGGGTCACTATGGCTACACCTTC
TRBJ1-6 | - | - | TRBV11-2 | CASSWDGGLLHF | TGTGCCAGCAGCTGGGACGGAGGACTCCTCCACTTT
TRBJ2-3 | - | - | TRBV29-1 | CSTPGAFPDTQYF | TGCAGCACACCTGGGGCGTTCCCAGATACGCAGTATTTT
TRBJ1-1 | - | - | TRBV7-9 | CASRGQHRLGNTEAFF | TGTGCCAGCAGAGGACAACACCGGCTGGGGAACACTGAAGCTTTCTTT
TRBJ2-3 | - | TRBD2 | TRBV7-2 | CASRRGTSSTDTQYF | TGTGCCAGCAGACGCGGGACTAGCAGCACAGATACGCAGTATTTT
TRBJ1-6 | many | - | TRBV7-9 | CASNEGVGSPLHF | TGTGCCAGCAATGAGGGGGTGGGTTCACCCCTCCACTTT
TRBJ1-1 | - | - | TRBV6-5 | CASSQQGNTEAFF | TGTGCCAGCAGTCAACAGGGGAACACTGAAGCTTTCTTT
TRBJ2-7 | - | TRBD1 | TRBV30 | CAWSKTGTGAKEQYF | TGTGCCTGGAGTAAAACCGGGACAGGGGCGAAAGAGCAGTACTTC
TRBJ2-3 | - | TRBD2 | TRBV11-3 | CASSWTSGGATDTQYF | TGTGCCAGCAGCTGGACTAGCGGGGGGGCAACAGATACGCAGTATTTT
TRBJ2-2 | - | - | TRBV6-1 | CAIRGQVNTGELFF | TGTGCCATCCGGGGACAAGTGAACACCGGGGAGCTGTTTTTT
TRBJ1-2 | - | TRBD1 | TRBV7-2 | CASSLARAGGALGGYTF | TGTGCCAGCAGCTTAGCGAGGGCAGGGGGCGCTTTAGGAGGCTACACCTTC